The 9 T cell receptor beta chains reported below all come from one sample, sequenced in a study of blood T cell repertoires in COVID-19. The repertoire was sequenced with immunoSEQ multiplex PCR; TCRdb's copy has only in-frame clones and lacks some. There are 130,000 or so clones in the sample; approximately 77% occur only once, and over 6.5% lies in the top ten. The specimen was peripheral blood. The receptors come from a human donor in a cohort sampled during active COVID-19.

The V gene is TRBV7-9, the J gene TRBJ1-1; D remains ambiguous. Trimming took off 3 bases at V and 0 bases at J, with 14 bases between the two ends. The CDR3 sequence is 16 residues long. Germline-derived CDR1 and CDR2 are SEHNR and FQNEAQ (reference sequence). CDR3 in amino acids: CASSLEPLALNTEAFF. The CDR3 DNA reads TGTGCCAGCAGCTTGGAGCCTCTAGCGTTGAACACTGAAGCTTTCTTT. The variable domain in full, completed from reference TRBV7-9 and TRBJ1-1, reads DTGVSQNPRHKITKRGQNVTFRCDPISEHNRLYWYRQTLGQGPEFLTYFQNEAQLEKSRLLSDRFSAERPKGSFSTLEIQRTEQGDSAMYLCASSLEPLALNTEAFFGQGTRLTVV.

The chain uses TRBV3-1 (or the pseudogene TRBV3-2) and TRBJ2-7; 8 positions match TRBD2. With V trimmed by 1 base and J by 1 base, 6 bases remained unmatched. Germline lookup yields CDR1 LGHDT and CDR2 YNNKEL (reference sequence). The CDR3 consists of 16 residues. CDR3 residues: CASSQVASGRSYEQYF. Written as DNA, the CDR3 is TGTGCCAGCAGCCAAGTGGCTAGCGGGCGATCCTACGAGCAGTACTTC.

The V gene is TRBV5-1, the J gene TRBJ2-1, with D perhaps TRBD2 (5 bases). The V gene lost 7 bases and the J gene lost 2 bases, with 16 bases spanning the gap. The CDR3 contains 15 residues. Germline lookup yields CDR1 SGHRS and CDR2 YFSETQ. In DNA form, the CDR3 reads TGCGCCAGCCGAGGAGCTAGCAGCACCTACAATGAGCAGTTCTTC. Translating it yields CASRGASSTYNEQFF.

In this sample, this clone turned up a few times. This rearrangement joins TRBV28 to TRBJ2-7, with D perhaps TRBD1 (5 bases). The CDR3 runs to 12 residues. Trimming shortened V by 6 bases and J by 4 bases, and 10 bases separated the two germline ends. CDR1 and CDR2 from the germline V gene are MDHEN and SYDVKM. CDR3 residues: CASRHDRYEQYF. CDR3 DNA sequence: TGTGCCAGCAGACACGACAGATACGAGCAGTACTTC. Filled out from reference TRBV28 and TRBJ2-7, the complete variable domain reads DVKVTQSSRYLVKRTGEKVFLECVQDMDHENMFWYRQDPGLGLRLIYFSYDVKMKEKGDIPEGYSVSREKKERFSLILESASTNQTSMYLCASRHDRYEQYFGPGTRLTVT.

The chain is built from TRBV28 and TRBJ2-7; tentative D call: TRBD1 (6 bases). V lost 6 bases to trimming and J lost 2 bases, with 14 bases between them. Germline CDR1 is MDHEN and CDR2 is SYDVKM. The CDR3 extends over 14 amino acids. The CDR3 nucleotides read TGTGCCAGCAGCCTCCCCGGGGACACCTACGAGCAGTACTTC. The encoded protein is CASSLPGDTYEQYF.

This chain links TRBV3-1 (or the pseudogene TRBV3-2) with TRBJ1-2; 9 nucleotides agree with TRBD1. After removal of 2 bases from V and 8 bases from J, the junction contained 9 bases not matched to a gene. The CDR3 has 15 residues. The germline V gene encodes CDR1 LGHDT and CDR2 YNNKEL (reference sequence). CDR3 protein: CASSQPKGQGGGYTF. As DNA, the CDR3 is TGTGCCAGCAGCCAACCTAAGGGACAGGGTGGAGGCTACACCTTC.

The chain uses TRBV7-8 and TRBJ2-7; 7 positions match TRBD1. CDR1 is SGHVS and CDR2 is FQNEAQ in the germline V gene. The CDR3 loop spans 16 amino acids. V gave up 5 bases and J gave up 2 bases; unmatched junction bases: 12. The CDR3, as DNA: TGTGCCAGCAGCAGGTACCCGGGACAGAGTACCTACGAGCAGTACTTC. Encoded protein: CASSRYPGQSTYEQYF. The whole variable domain, remainder taken from reference TRBV7-8 and TRBJ2-7, is GAGVSQSPRYKVAKRGQDVALRCDPISGHVSLFWYQQALGQGPEFLTYFQNEAQLDKSGLPSDRFFAERPEGSVSTLKIQRTQQEDSAVYLCASSRYPGQSTYEQYFGPGTRLTVT.

The genes are TRBV18 and TRBJ2-7, with TRBD2 identical over 8 bases. The CDR3 loop spans 15 amino acids. V lost 8 bases to trimming and J lost 0 bases; unmatched junction nucleotides: 9. Germline CDR1 is KGHSH and CDR2 is LQKENI. DNA of the CDR3: TGTGCCAGCACGACGGGGGGGGCTAGCTCCTACGAGCAGTACTTC. Its protein is CASTTGGASSYEQYF.

Only one count was recorded for this clone. The chain couples TRBV28 to TRBJ1-4; D not certain. There are 12 residues in the CDR3. The germline gives CDR1 MDHEN, CDR2 SYDVKM. V lost 7 bases and J lost 6, with 9 bases in between. Here the CDR3 DNA reads TGTGCCAGCACCTCGGGTGATGAAAAACTGTTTTTT. Amino acids: CASTSGDEKLFF.